This TCR beta chain was obtained from a study of blood T cell repertoires in COVID-19. On the study more broadly: Whether acute or convalescent, the COVID-19 samples came from the United States, Italy and Spain. T cells, B-cell-depleted T cells, or PBMCs provided the cDNA or gDNA that served as material.

In the authors' methods: Amplification of reference gene primers was used by the study to estimate nucleated cell counts. The table came from immunoSEQ multiplex PCR; TCRdb's copy has only in-frame clones and leaves some out. V and J calls and clone size are those listed in that table; D and trimming were worked out from the DNA. The table lists about 490,000 clones, approximately 85% of them singletons. The V end was cut by 3 bases, the J end by 2 bases, with 31 bases between. The CDR3 sequence is 20 residues long. CDR1 GTSNPN and CDR2 SVGIG come from the germline V gene (reference sequence). The TCR was taken from a human donor in a cohort sampled during active COVID-19. Sequencing was carried out using peripheral blood. The gene calls are TRBV30 and TRBJ2-5; maybe TRBD2 (6 bases). The CDR3: CAWSGGLAKSVPVLQETQYF. In DNA, the CDR3 is TGTGCCTGGAGCGGAGGGCTAGCGAAGAGCGTCCCCGTCCTTCAAGAGACCCAGTACTTC.